This T cell receptor beta chain was documented in a study of identical twins. Whole-study results and caveats: Abundant beta clonotypes from cord blood had fewer insertions, unlike memory repertoires, which showed none. Partly confounded zero-insertion analyses could result from invariant MAIT and iNKT cells.

Between the trimmed V and J ends, which lost 3 bases and 5 bases, there was a span of 17 bases. The CDR3 loop spans 16 amino acids. CDR1 and CDR2 from the germline V gene are KGHSH and LQKENI. TCRdb called the 5' RACE reads again in MiXCR, with one record for every CDR3 protein. Counted here are around 480,000 distinct CDR3 sequences, over 11% occurring once; the ten biggest clones make up approximately 0.98%. Notes on this clonotype: Antigen: not known.

These data were also reused for a study on yellow fever vaccine responses in identical twins.

The sample was CD4+ T cells sorted from blood. The chain joins TRBV18 to TRBJ2-1, with a tentative D call TRBD2 (5 bases). This TCR came from a woman aged 18-30 years in good health. For the CDR3, the DNA is TGTGCCAGCTCACCCTTTAGCGTTGTGGGTAACAATGAGCAGTTCTTC. Its protein product is CASSPFSVVGNNEQFF.